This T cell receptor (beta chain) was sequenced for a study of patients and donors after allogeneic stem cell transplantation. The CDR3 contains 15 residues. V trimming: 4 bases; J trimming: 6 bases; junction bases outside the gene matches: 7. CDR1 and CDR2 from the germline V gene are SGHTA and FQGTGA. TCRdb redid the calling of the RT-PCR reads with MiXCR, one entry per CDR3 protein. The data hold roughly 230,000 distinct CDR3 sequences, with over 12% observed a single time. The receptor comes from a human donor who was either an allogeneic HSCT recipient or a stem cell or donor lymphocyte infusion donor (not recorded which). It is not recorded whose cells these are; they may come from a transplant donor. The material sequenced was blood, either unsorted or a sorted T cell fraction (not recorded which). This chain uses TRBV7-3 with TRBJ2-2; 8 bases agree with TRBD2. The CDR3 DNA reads TGTGCCAGCAGCTCCGGGAGGGGGGAGCCCGGGGAGCTGTTTTTT. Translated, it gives CASSSGRGEPGELFF.